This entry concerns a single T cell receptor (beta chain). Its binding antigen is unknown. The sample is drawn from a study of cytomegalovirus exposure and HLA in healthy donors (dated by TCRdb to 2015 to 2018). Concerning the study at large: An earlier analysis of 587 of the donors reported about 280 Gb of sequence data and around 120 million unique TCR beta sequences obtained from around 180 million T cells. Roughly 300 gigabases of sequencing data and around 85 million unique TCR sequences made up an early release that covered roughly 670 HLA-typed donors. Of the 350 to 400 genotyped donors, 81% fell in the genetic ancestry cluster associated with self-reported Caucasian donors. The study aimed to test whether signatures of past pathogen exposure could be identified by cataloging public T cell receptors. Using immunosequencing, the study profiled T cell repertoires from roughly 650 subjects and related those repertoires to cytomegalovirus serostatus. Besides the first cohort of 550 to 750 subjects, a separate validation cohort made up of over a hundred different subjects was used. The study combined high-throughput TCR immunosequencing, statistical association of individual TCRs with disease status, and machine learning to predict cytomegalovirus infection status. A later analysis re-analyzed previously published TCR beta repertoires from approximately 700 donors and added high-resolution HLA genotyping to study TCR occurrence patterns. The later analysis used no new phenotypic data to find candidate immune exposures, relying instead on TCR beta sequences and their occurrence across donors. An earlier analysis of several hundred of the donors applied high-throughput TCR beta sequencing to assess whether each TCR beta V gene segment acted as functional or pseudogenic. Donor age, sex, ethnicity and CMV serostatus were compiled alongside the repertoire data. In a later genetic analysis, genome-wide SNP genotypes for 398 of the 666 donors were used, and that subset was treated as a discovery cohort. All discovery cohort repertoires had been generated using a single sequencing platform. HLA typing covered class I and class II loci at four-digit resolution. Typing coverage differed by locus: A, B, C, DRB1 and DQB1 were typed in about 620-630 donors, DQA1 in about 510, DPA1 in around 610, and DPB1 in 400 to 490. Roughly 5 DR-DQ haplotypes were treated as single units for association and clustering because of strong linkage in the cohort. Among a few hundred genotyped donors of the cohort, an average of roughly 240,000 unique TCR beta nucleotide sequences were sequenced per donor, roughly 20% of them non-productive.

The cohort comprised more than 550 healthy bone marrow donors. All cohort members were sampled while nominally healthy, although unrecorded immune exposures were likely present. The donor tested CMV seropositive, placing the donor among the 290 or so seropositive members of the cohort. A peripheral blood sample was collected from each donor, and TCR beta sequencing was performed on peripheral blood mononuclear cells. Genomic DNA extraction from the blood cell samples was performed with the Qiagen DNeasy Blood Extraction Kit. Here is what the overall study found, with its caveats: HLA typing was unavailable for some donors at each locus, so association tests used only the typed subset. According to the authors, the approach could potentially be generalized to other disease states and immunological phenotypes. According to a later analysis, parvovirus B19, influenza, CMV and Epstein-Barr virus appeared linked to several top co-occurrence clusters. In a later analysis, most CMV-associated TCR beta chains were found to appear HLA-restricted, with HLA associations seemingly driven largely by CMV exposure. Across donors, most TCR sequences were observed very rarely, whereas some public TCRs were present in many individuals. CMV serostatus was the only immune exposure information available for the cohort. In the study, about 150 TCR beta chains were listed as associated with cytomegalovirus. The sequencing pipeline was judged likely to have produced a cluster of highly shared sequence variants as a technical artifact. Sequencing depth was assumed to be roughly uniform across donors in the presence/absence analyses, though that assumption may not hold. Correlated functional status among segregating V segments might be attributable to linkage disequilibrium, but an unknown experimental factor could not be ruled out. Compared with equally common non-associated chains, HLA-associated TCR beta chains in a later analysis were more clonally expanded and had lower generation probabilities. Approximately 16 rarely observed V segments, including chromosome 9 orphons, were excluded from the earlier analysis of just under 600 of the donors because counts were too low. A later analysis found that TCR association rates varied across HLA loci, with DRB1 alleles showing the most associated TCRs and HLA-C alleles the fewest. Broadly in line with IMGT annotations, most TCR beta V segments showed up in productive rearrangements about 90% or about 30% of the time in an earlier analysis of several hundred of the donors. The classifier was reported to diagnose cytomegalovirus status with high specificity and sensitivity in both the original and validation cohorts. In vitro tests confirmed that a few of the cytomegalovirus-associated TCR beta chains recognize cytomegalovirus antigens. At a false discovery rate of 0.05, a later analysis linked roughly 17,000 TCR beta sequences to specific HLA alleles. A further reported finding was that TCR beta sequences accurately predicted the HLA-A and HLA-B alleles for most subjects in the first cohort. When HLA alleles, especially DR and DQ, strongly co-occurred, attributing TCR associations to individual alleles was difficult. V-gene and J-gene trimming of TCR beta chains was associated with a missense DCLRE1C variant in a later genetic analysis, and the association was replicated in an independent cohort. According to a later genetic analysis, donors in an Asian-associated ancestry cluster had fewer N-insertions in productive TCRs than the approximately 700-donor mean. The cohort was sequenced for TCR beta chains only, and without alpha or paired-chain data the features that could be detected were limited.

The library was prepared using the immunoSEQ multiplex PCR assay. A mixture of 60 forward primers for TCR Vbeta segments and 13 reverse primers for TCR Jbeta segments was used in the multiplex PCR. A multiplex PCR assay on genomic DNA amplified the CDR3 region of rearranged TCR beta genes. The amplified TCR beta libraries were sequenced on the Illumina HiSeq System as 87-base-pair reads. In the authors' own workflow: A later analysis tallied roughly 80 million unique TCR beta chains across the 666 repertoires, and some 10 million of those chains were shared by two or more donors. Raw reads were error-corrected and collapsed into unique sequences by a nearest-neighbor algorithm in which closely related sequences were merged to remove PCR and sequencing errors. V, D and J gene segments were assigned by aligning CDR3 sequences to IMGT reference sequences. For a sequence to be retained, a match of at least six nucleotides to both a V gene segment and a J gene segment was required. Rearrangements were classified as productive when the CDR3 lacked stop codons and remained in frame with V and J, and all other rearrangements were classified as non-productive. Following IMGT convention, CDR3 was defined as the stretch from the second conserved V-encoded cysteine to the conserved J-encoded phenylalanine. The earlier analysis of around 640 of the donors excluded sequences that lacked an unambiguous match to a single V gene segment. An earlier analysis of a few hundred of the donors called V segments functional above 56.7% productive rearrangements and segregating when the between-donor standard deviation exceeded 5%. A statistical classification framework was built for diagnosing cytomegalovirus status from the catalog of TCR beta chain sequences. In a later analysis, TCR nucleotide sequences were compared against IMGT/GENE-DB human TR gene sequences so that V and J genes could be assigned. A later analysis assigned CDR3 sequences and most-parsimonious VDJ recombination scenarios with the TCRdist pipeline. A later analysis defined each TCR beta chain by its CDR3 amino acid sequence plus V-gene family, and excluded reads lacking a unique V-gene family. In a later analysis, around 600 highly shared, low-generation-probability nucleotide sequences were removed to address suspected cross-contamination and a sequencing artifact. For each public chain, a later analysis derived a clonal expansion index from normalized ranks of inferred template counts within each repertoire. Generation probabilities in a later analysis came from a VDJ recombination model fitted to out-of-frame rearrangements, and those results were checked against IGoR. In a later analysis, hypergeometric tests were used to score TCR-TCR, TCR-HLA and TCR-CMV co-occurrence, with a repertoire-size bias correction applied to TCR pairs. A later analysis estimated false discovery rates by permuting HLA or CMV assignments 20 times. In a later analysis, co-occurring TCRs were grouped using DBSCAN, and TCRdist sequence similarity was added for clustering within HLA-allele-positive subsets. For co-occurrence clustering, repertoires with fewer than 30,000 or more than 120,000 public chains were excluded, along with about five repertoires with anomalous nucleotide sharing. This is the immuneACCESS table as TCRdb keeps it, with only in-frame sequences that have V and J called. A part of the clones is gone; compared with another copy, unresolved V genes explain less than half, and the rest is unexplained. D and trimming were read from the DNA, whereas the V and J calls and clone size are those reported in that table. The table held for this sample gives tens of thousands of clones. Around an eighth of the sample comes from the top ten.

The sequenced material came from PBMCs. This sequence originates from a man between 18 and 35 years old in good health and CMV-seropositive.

The nucleotides read TGTGCCAGCTCACCACGAAGCGGGTACAATGAGCAGTTCTTC. This sequence encodes CASSPRSGYNEQFF. The V and J segments used are TRBV18 and TRBJ2-1; a weak D assignment points to TRBD2 (6 bases agree). The CDR3 numbers 14 residues from cysteine through phenylalanine. Only CDR3 DNA is held: 42 bases, read in frame from base 1. CDR1 and CDR2, per the germline V gene, are KGHSH and LQKENI. V and J are truncated by 1 base and 4 bases respectively, leaving an intervening sequence of 8 bases.